One and the same sample provided the 22 T cell receptor beta chains below, sequenced in a study of breast tumors, draining lymph nodes, adjacent tissues. MiXCR, applied by TCRdb to the multiplex PCR reads, yields one record per CDR3 protein. The sample shows about 270,000 distinct CDR3 sequences, 30% of them seen only once. Axillary draining lymph nodes of breast cancer patients supplied the node samples. Specimen: axillary lymph node tissue. The receptors originated from a female donor with breast cancer. Some clones in this sample may be carry-over from other donors' samples.

At least ten counts were recorded for this clonotype. The chain links TRBV10-3 to TRBJ1-2; D might be TRBD1 (5 bases). Germline CDR1 is ENHRY and CDR2 is SYGVKD. The ends were cut back, 0 bases at V and 8 bases at J, with 7 bases in the middle. The CDR3 is 12 residues long. CDR3 residues: CAISESGAGYTF. CDR3 DNA: TGTGCCATCAGTGAGTCAGGGGCAGGCTACACCTTC.

This clonotype was seen repeatedly, ten times or more. This sequence joins TRBV5-4 and TRBJ2-7; TRBD1 aligns across 9 bases. With V trimmed by 4 bases and J by 3 bases, 5 bases remained unmatched. Germline loops: CDR1 SGHNT, CDR2 YYREEE (reference sequence). The CDR3 spans 14 residues. The CDR3 DNA sequence: TGTGCCAGCAGCACCAGACAGGGGGACTACGAGCAGTACTTC. Translating it yields CASSTRQGDYEQYF. Variable domain in full (rest from reference TRBV5-4 and TRBJ2-7): ETGVTQSPTHLIKTRGQQVTLRCSSQSGHNTVSWYQQALGQGPQFIFQYYREEENGRGNFPPRFSGLQFPNYSSELNVNALELDDSALYLCASSTRQGDYEQYFGPGTRLTVT.

In regard to this clonotype: A single base separates this from a much larger clone, so it may be a read error. The rearrangement uses TRBV7-2 and TRBJ2-1; D is uncertain. The germline CDR1 and CDR2 sequences are SGHTA and FQGNSA. The germline V and J ends were trimmed by 5 bases and 12 bases, with 20 bases remaining between them. The CDR3 consists of 14 residues. This chain's CDR3 is CASSLGGSNTGQFF. The CDR3 DNA follows: TGTGCCAGCAGCCTAGGCGGTTCGAACACTGGGCAGTTCTTC.

This rearrangement joins TRBV7-3 to TRBJ2-1; D unresolved. Germline CDR1 and CDR2: SGHTA and FQGTGA. V was pared by 5 bases and J by 2 bases, with 7 bases between. This CDR3 has 13 amino acids. CDR3 sequence: CASSNGAYNEQFF. DNA of the CDR3: TGTGCCAGCAGCAATGGGGCCTACAATGAGCAGTTCTTC.

Comments on this clonotype: Compared with germline, one end of the junction differs, possibly owing to a read error. The chain carries TRBV20-1 and TRBJ1-1; D is undetermined. The CDR3 runs 13 residues. CDR1 is DFQATT and CDR2 is SNEGSKA in the germline V gene (reference sequence). Here the CDR3 DNA reads TGCAGTGCCGAGGTCCTCCCGAACGCTGAAGCTTTCTTT. Protein sequence: CSAEVLPNAEAFF.

Comment on this clonotype: This sequence may be a read error, since a much larger clone differs from it by one base. J is TRBJ2-7 and V is TRBV6-1, with 9 bases lining up with TRBD2. This CDR3 has 13 amino acids. Germline V CDR1 and CDR2: MNHNS, SASEGT. CDR3 nucleotide sequence: TGTGGCAGCAACGGCGGGAGGGGATACGAGCAGTACTTC. Translation gives CGSNGGRGYEQYF.

This clonotype has more than one count but fewer than ten. Since a much larger clone is just one base distant, this may be a read error. This rearrangement joins TRBV6-6 to TRBJ1-2; possibly TRBD1 for D (5 bases). The CDR3 has 13 residues. The V gene's germline CDR1 is MNHNY and CDR2 SVGAGI (reference sequence). Here the CDR3 DNA reads TGTGCCAGTAGACTTCAGGGAAGGGATGGCTACGCCTTC. Translated, it gives CASRLQGRDGYAF.

With regard to this clonotype: A clone one base away is much larger, so this may be a read error. This chain connects TRBV7-9 to TRBJ2-1, with no clear D. The CDR3 loop spans 13 amino acids. Trimming shortened V by 5 bases and J by 1 base, and 6 bases separated the two germline ends. The germline V gene encodes CDR1 SEHNR and CDR2 FQNEAQ (reference sequence). The CDR3 DNA reads TGTGCCAGCAGCACCCTATCCTACAATGAGCAGTTCTTC. Protein sequence: CASSTLSYNEQFF.

This clonotype has ten or more counts. The chain is built from TRBV19 and TRBJ2-3, with D perhaps given as TRBD1 or TRBD2 (5 bases each). This CDR3 region has 16 residues. V was shortened by 2 bases and J by 3 bases, with 15 bases between the two germline ends. The germline CDR1 and CDR2 sequences are LNHDA and SQIVND (reference sequence). In nucleotides, the CDR3 is TGTGCCAGTAGTATACAGGGACCACCTGGGACAGATACGCAGTATTTT. Amino acid sequence: CASSIQGPPGTDTQYF.

In its sample, this clonotype was seen many times. The chain couples TRBV20-1 to TRBJ2-2; 9 bases fit TRBD2. This CDR3 is built from 15 residues. Unmatched junction bases numbered 4, after V lost 3 bases and J lost 2 bases. In germline, CDR1 is DFQATT, CDR2 SNEGSKA (reference sequence). The DNA for the CDR3 is TGCAGTGCTAGGGTTCTAGCGGGAAACACCGGGGAGCTGTTTTTT. This gives the protein CSARVLAGNTGELFF.

This clonotype was detected many times. The chain joins TRBV12-3 or TRBV12-4 to TRBJ2-3, with D uncertain. The CDR3 is made up of 13 amino acids. V shed 7 bases and J shed 1 base, with 9 bases lying between them. CDR3 in amino acids: CASTSYRTDTQYF. CDR3 bases: TGTGCCAGCACCTCATACCGCACAGATACGCAGTATTTT.

Points on this clonotype: Being one base from a much bigger clone, this may be a read error. This rearrangement joins TRBV12-3 or TRBV12-4 to TRBJ1-2, with D possibly being TRBD1 (5 bases). Between the trimmed V and J ends, which lost 6 bases and 7 bases, there was a span of 18 bases. The CDR3 totals 14 residues. The CDR3 region is CASSGDGNISGYTF. The CDR3 region has the DNA TGTGCCAGCAGCGGGGACGGCAACATCTCTGGCTACACCTTC.

This clonotype was recorded many times. The V and J genes are TRBV3-1 and TRBJ2-3; D is uncertain. The CDR3 totals 12 residues. V was shortened by 0 bases and J by 7 bases, with 5 bases between the two germline ends. The V gene's germline CDR1 is LGHDT and CDR2 YNNKEL (reference sequence). The CDR3 nucleotides are TGTGCCAGCAGCCAAGAGAGGCATACGCAGTATTTT. Translated, it gives CASSQERHTQYF.

This clonotype was detected only a few times. The chain uses TRBV5-4 and TRBJ2-3; the D gene could be TRBD1 or TRBD2 (5 bases each). Between the trimmed V and J ends, which lost 4 bases and 2 bases, there was a span of 11 bases. Germline CDR1 is SGHNT and CDR2 is YYREEE (reference sequence). The CDR3 loop spans 14 amino acids. The chain's CDR3 is CASSVWDLTDTQYF. Here the CDR3 DNA reads TGTGCCAGCAGCGTCTGGGACCTCACAGATACGCAGTATTTT.

This clonotype was counted ten times or more. The rearrangement uses TRBV20-1 and TRBJ2-1; 8 bases line up with TRBD2. The junction had 6 bases not matched to a gene; V was cut back by 4 bases and J by 1 base. Germline CDR1 reads DFQATT; CDR2 reads SNEGSKA (reference sequence). The CDR3 runs 15 residues. The CDR3 spells CSANNGGRSYNEQFF. CDR3 bases: TGCAGTGCTAATAACGGCGGGAGGTCCTACAATGAGCAGTTCTTC.

This clonotype was counted only a few times. The V call is TRBV19, the J call TRBJ2-1, with 10 nucleotides matching TRBD2. The junction had 9 bases not matched to a gene; V was cut back by 8 bases and J by 8 bases. The CDR3 contains 14 residues. Germline CDR1 and CDR2: LNHDA and SQIVND (reference sequence). CDR3: CASGIASGRHEQFF. The DNA for the CDR3 is TGTGCCAGTGGAATAGCTAGCGGGAGACATGAGCAGTTCTTC. Based on the CDR3 plus reference TRBV19 and TRBJ2-1, the full variable domain is DGGITQSPKYLFRKEGQNVTLSCEQNLNHDAMYWYRQDPGQGLRLIYYSQIVNDFQKGDIAEGYSVSREKKESFPLTVTSAQKNPTAFYLCASGIASGRHEQFFGPGTRLTVL.

In its sample, this clonotype was seen many times. V is TRBV4-3 and J is TRBJ2-3; the D call may be TRBD1 or TRBD2 (5 bases each). V was shortened by 1 base and J by 3 bases, with 8 bases between the two germline ends. The CDR3 is made up of 14 amino acids. Germline V gives CDR1 LGHNA, CDR2 YSLEER. In nucleotides, the CDR3 is TGCGCCAGCAGCCAAGGGGGCGGGACAGATACGCAGTATTTT. It specifies CASSQGGGTDTQYF.

The chain recombines TRBV7-9 with TRBJ2-6, with 7 bases identical to TRBD1. Trimming cost V 6 bases and J 4 bases; bases outside gene matches: 6. This CDR3 is 15 amino acids long. From germline, CDR1 is SEHNR and CDR2 FQNEAQ (reference sequence). Here the CDR3 DNA reads TGTGCCAGCAGTAACAGGGGAGCGGGGGCCAACGTCCTGACTTTC. Protein sequence: CASSNRGAGANVLTF.

The rearrangement links TRBV28 to TRBJ2-7; the D gene is possibly TRBD1 (6 bases). The CDR3 loop spans 14 amino acids. V was cut by 5 bases and J by 5 bases, with 16 bases left in between. The germline V gene has CDR1 MDHEN and CDR2 SYDVKM. In nucleotides, the CDR3 is TGTGCCAGCAGTACCTCTTCAGGGGCCAACGAGCAGTACTTC. Translated: CASSTSSGANEQYF.

This clonotype was seen many times. For the CDR3, the DNA is TGTGCCAGCAGCCCCCGGGACAGGCCCAACTCTGGAAACACCATATATTTT. This gives the protein CASSPRDRPNSGNTIYF. The rearrangement joins TRBV9 to TRBJ1-3, with 8 bases that match TRBD1. V trimming: 4 bases; J trimming: 0 bases; junction bases outside the gene matches: 9. The CDR3 length is 17 residues. Germline V gene lookup returns CDR1 SGDLS and CDR2 YYNGEE.

This clonotype was observed many times. The V gene is TRBV19, the J gene TRBJ1-3; the D gene is possibly TRBD1 (5 bases). This CDR3 has 16 amino acids. Germline CDR1 LNHDA, CDR2 SQIVND (reference sequence). V lost 2 bases to trimming and J lost 2 bases, with 13 bases between them. The CDR3 reads CASSIIGTIPGNTIYF. In DNA, the CDR3 is TGTGCCAGTAGTATAATTGGGACGATTCCTGGAAACACCATATATTTT. The whole variable domain, filled in from reference TRBV19 and TRBJ1-3, reads DGGITQSPKYLFRKEGQNVTLSCEQNLNHDAMYWYRQDPGQGLRLIYYSQIVNDFQKGDIAEGYSVSREKKESFPLTVTSAQKNPTAFYLCASSIIGTIPGNTIYFGEGSWLTVV.

This clonotype occurred once. This may come from a read error, since a much larger clone is one base off. This rearrangement joins TRBV20-1 to TRBJ2-1; no clear D. V was shortened by 6 bases and J by 2 bases, with 8 bases between the two germline ends. The CDR3 has 12 residues. Per germline, CDR1 DFQATT and CDR2 SNEGSKA (reference sequence). The CDR3 region is CSAHRPYNEQFF. The CDR3 DNA is TGCAGTGCGCATAGGCCCTACAATGAGCAGTTCTTC.